This T cell receptor (beta chain) was sequenced in a study of T cells in tuberculosis (dated by TCRdb to the late 2010s). At the level of the whole study: In the study, CD1B tetramers and high-throughput TCR immunosequencing were combined to characterize T cells specific for the mycobacterial lipid antigen glucose monomycolate (GMM). In a South African clinical cohort, IGRA-negative adolescents, IGRA-positive adolescents with latent tuberculosis and adults with active tuberculosis were compared, with under 13 people in each group. Study-wide findings and limitations: Using GEM motif frequencies, a classifier achieved about 65% accuracy, whereas a classifier built on the diverse GMM-specific repertoire got to around 90% accuracy (AUROC 0.75 to 0.9). Clinical samples were selected based on which cryopreserved specimens were available, and the active tuberculosis cases were adults whereas the controls were adolescents. Smaller mean NN-distances to GMM-specific TCRs were observed in active tuberculosis TCR-alpha repertoires than in IGRA-negative controls, suggesting clonal expansion of GMM-specific TCRs. The smaller NN-distances in active tuberculosis patients were driven in part by shorter CDR3-alpha lengths, while the difference seen for TCR-beta was not statistically significant.

At study entry, adolescents were screened for latent tuberculosis infection using a tuberculin skin test and the QuantiFERON-TB GOLD In-Tube IGRA. Immunosequencing was performed on unsorted cryopreserved PBMC and covered roughly 98,000 T cells per clinical donor on average. Eleven high schools in the Worcester region of the Western Cape, South Africa, served as enrollment sites for adolescents aged 12 to 18 years. Ten or so M. tuberculosis-infected and around 10 uninfected adolescents were selected with matching for age and sex. For the adolescents, PBMC were isolated by density centrifugation from freshly drawn heparinized blood and then cryopreserved. The CDR3, cysteine through phenylalanine, is 15 amino acids long. Solely the CDR3 DNA is kept, with 45 bases framed from the first base. The germline V gene specifies SGDLS as CDR1 and YYNGEE as CDR2. The germline ends are 7 bases apart after V is trimmed by 0 bases and J by 3 bases.

With respect to this clone: Which antigen it targets is not known. No quality values exist for individual bases; no much larger clone is one base distant.

The immunoSEQ multiplex PCR assay was used to generate TCR libraries, with TCR-beta and/or TCR-alpha/delta assays applied to each sample. The Illumina high-throughput platform was used to sequence the amplified TCR libraries. In the source study's methods: Clustering and dimensionality reduction were performed using pairwise TCRdist distances among GMM-specific receptors from ex vivo sorted or in vitro expanded T cells. Each clinical repertoire received a mean NN-distance score, defined as the average TCRdist to the nearest 10% of tetramer-positive reference sequences. GEM TCR motif frequency was calculated as the fraction of unique TCRs that matched known GEM sequences by V/J usage and CDR3 length. Active tuberculosis was classified by linear discriminant analysis with leave-one-out cross-validation, implemented in scikit-learn. What TCRdb holds here is the immuneACCESS table cut down to in-frame rearrangements. Part of the clones is not present; checked against another copy, under half of the missing clones reflect an unresolved V gene, and the others are unexplained. V, J and clone size are those of that table, while D and trimming were read from the DNA. A total of 25,000 to 35,000 clones appear in this sample, nearly 90% of them only once. The top ten clones comprise roughly 6.1% of the sample.

This TCR was sampled from a donor aged 10-35 years with latent tuberculosis or without tuberculosis infection. Recombination linked TRBV9 to TRBJ1-6; matching of 5 bases hints at TRBD1 as the D gene. Source material: PBMCs. The DNA sequence follows: TGTGCCAGCAGCGTAGACGGGGGCTATAATTCACCCCTCCACTTT. It encodes CASSVDGGYNSPLHF.